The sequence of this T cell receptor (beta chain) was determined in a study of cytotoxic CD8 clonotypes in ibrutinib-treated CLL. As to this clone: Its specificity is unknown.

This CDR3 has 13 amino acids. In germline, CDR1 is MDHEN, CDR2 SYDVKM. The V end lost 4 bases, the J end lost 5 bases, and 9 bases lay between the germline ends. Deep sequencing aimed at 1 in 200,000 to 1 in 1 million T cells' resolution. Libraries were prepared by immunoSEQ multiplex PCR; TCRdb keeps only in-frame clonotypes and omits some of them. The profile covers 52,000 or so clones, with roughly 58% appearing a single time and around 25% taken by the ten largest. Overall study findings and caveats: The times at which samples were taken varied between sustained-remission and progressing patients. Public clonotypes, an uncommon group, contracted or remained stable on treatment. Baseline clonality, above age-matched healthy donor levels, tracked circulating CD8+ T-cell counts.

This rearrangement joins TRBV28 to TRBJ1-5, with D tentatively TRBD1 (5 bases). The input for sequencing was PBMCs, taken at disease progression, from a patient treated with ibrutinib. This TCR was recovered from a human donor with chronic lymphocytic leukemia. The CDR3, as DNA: TGTGCCAGCAGTTGGGGGAGGGATCAGCCCCAGCATTTT. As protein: CASSWGRDQPQHF.